Shown below are 30 T cell receptor beta chains from a single sample sequenced in a study of early T cells in non-severe SARS-CoV-2 infection. TCRdb processed the 5' RACE reads anew with MiXCR; each CDR3 protein has one entry. The data show about 25,000 distinct CDR3 sequences, 4.8% seen once. Sequencing input: whole blood. All receptors come from an adult who was a healthcare worker with PCR-confirmed SARS-CoV-2 infection or an uninfected control (not recorded which).

The CDR3 loop reads CSVRDRSHNEQFF. The CDR3 DNA reads TGCAGCGTCCGGGACAGGTCCCACAATGAGCAGTTCTTC. The chain carries TRBV29-1 and TRBJ2-1; 8 bases match TRBD1. Germline V gene sequence: CDR1 SQVTM, CDR2 ANQGSEA. CDR3 length equals 13 residues. V lost 6 bases to trimming and J lost 5 bases; unmatched junction nucleotides: 6.

This clonotype was detected ten times or more. The V gene is TRBV19, the J gene TRBJ2-2, with 10 bases identical to TRBD2. The V segment lost 4 bases and the J segment 4 bases; nucleotides outside the gene matches: 9. This CDR3 has 17 amino acids. Germline CDR1 LNHDA, CDR2 SQIVND (reference sequence). CDR3 protein: CASSRTGTSVSTGELFF. CDR3 sequence (DNA): TGTGCCAGTAGTAGAACCGGGACTAGCGTGTCCACCGGGGAGCTGTTTTTT.

The J gene is TRBJ1-2, the V gene TRBV7-2; the match to TRBD1 covers 8 bases. Germline CDR1 reads SGHTA; CDR2 reads FQGNSA. V gave up 2 bases and J gave up 0 bases; unmatched junction bases: 8. This CDR3 has 17 residues. The CDR3 spells CASSLSGGTGANYGYTF. The CDR3 nucleotides read TGTGCCAGCAGCTTAAGTGGGGGGACAGGAGCTAACTATGGCTACACCTTC.

This clonotype was counted at least ten times. This chain connects TRBV6-2 or TRBV6-3 to TRBJ2-7, with 10 bases matching TRBD2. The CDR3 is 13 residues long. CDR1 and CDR2 (germline): MNHEY, SVGEGT. The trim removed 10 bases at V and 3 bases at J, leaving 6 bases unmatched. The CDR3 spells CATTGTSDYEQYF. CDR3 nucleotides: TGTGCCACGACCGGGACTAGCGACTACGAGCAGTACTTC.

This clonotype has ten or more counts. The chain links TRBV4-2 to TRBJ1-2, with D unclear. The CDR3 contains 14 residues. Germline V gene sequence: CDR1 LGHNA, CDR2 YNFKEQ. With 2 bases removed from V and 5 bases from J, the gap between germline ends came to 12 bases. In DNA form, the CDR3 reads TGTGCCAGCAGCCAATATACAGATACTTATGGCTACACCTTC. This sequence encodes CASSQYTDTYGYTF.

This chain joins TRBV28 and TRBJ2-3, with 8 positions matching TRBD1. Germline values: CDR1 MDHEN, CDR2 SYDVKM. The CDR3 sequence is 14 residues long. Trimming at V came to 4 bases and at J to 5 bases, leaving 5 bases not matched to a gene. CDR3 protein: CASSSPGQGDTQYF. The DNA for the CDR3 is TGTGCCAGCAGTTCACCCGGACAGGGAGATACGCAGTATTTT.

In this sample, this clonotype turned up many times. V usage is TRBV7-2 and J usage is TRBJ2-2; no firm D call. Per the germline V gene, CDR1 is SGHTA and CDR2 is FQGNSA. This CDR3 is built from 15 residues. Trimming left V 2 bases short and J 1 base short, with 8 bases between. The CDR3 DNA reads as TGTGCCAGCAGCTTACTAGTTGTGAACACCGGGGAGCTGTTTTTT. Its translation is CASSLLVVNTGELFF.

In its sample, this clonotype was seen a few times. This sequence joins TRBV7-9 and TRBJ2-5, with D possibly matching TRBD1 (6 bases). The V gene lost 5 bases and the J gene lost 5 bases, with 12 bases spanning the gap. The CDR3 sequence is 13 residues long. Per germline, CDR1 SEHNR and CDR2 FQNEAQ (reference sequence). Written as DNA, the CDR3 is TGTGCCAGCAGCCTACAGGGTTTGGAGACCCAGTACTTC. Translating it yields CASSLQGLETQYF.

The gene calls are TRBV20-1 and TRBJ2-1; D uncertain. Trimming took 6 bases from V and 7 from J, leaving 7 bases between them. The CDR3 is 10 residues long. The V gene's germline CDR1 is DFQATT and CDR2 SNEGSKA (reference sequence). CDR3: CSARANEQFF. The CDR3 nucleotides read TGCAGTGCGCGTGCGAATGAGCAGTTCTTC.

CDR3 sequence (DNA): TGTGCCAGCAGCCTGAGTGTAGGCAGTAACTACGAGCAGTACTTC. Protein: CASSLSVGSNYEQYF. The chain couples TRBV6-5 to TRBJ2-7, with D uncertain. The CDR3 is made up of 15 amino acids. CDR1 MNHEY and CDR2 SVGAGI come from the germline V gene. The V and J ends lost 6 bases and 3 bases respectively, with 18 bases between them.

This clonotype was counted ten times or more. This chain uses TRBV24-1 with TRBJ2-7, with D uncertain. Trimming pared 2 bases from V and 4 bases from J, leaving 14 bases between. Germline CDR1 KGHDR, CDR2 SFDVKD. CDR3 length: 15 amino acids. The chain's CDR3 is CATSDSASPTYEQYF. The CDR3 nucleotides are TGTGCCACCAGTGATTCAGCTTCCCCAACTTACGAGCAGTACTTC.

Note on this clonotype: A read error may produce the germline difference seen at one junction end. The genes are TRBV7-9 and TRBJ2-1; D not resolved. CDR1 and CDR2 (germline): SEHNR, FQNEAQ (reference sequence). The CDR3 sequence is 15 residues long. CDR3 amino acids: CASSFTALRYNEQSF. The CDR3 DNA sequence: TGTGCCAGCAGCTTTACAGCCCTGAGGTACAATGAGCAGTCCTTC.

This clonotype was counted at least ten times. This chain links TRBV20-1 with TRBJ2-7; D gene uncertain. Trimming stripped 1 base from V and 2 bases from J, with 9 bases between. The CDR3 runs 13 residues. Looked up from germline, CDR1 is DFQATT and CDR2 is SNEGSKA (reference sequence). In DNA form, the CDR3 reads TGCAGTGCTAGAGGCAGATTCACCTACGAGCAGTACTTC. The encoded protein is CSARGRFTYEQYF.

This clonotype was found a few times. The chain carries TRBV5-1 and TRBJ2-4; a weak D match, TRBD1 (5 bases). Trimming took off 0 bases at V and 8 bases at J, with 12 bases between the two ends. This CDR3 spans 14 amino acids. Germline V gives CDR1 SGHRS, CDR2 YFSETQ. The CDR3 region is CASSLGGILDIQYF. The CDR3 DNA sequence: TGCGCCAGCAGCTTGGGGGGCATTTTAGACATTCAGTACTTC. Variable domain in full (rest from reference TRBV5-1 and TRBJ2-4): KAGVTQTPRYLIKTRGQQVTLSCSPISGHRSVSWYQQTPGQGLQFLFEYFSETQRNKGNFPGRFSGRQFSNSRSEMNVSTLELGDSALYLCASSLGGILDIQYFGAGTRLSVL.

This clonotype was counted many times. The chain carries TRBV7-6 and TRBJ2-2, with 11 bases aligning to TRBD2. The CDR3 runs to 15 residues. In germline, CDR1 is SGHVS, CDR2 FNYEAQ. The ends lost 5 bases at V and 4 bases at J; junction bases unmatched: 3. In DNA form, the CDR3 reads TGTGCCAGCAGCACGACTAGCGGGGTCACCGGGGAGCTGTTTTTT. Translating it yields CASSTTSGVTGELFF. Supplemented by reference TRBV7-6 and TRBJ2-2, the full variable domain reads GAGVSQSPRYKVTKRGQDVALRCDPISGHVSLYWYRQALGQGPEFLTYFNYEAQQDKSGLPNDRFSAERPEGSISTLTIQRTEQRDSAMYRCASSTTSGVTGELFFGEGSRLTVL.

In its sample, this clonotype was seen many times. This rearrangement joins TRBV12-3 or TRBV12-4 to TRBJ1-1; D remains unclear. The CDR3 contains 17 residues. The V gene lost 0 bases and the J gene lost 1 base, with 15 bases spanning the gap. As DNA, the CDR3 is TGTGCCAGCAGTTTAGCTGCCGGTGTGGCCGGGAACACTGAAGCTTTCTTT. This codes for CASSLAAGVAGNTEAFF.

This clonotype has a handful of counts. The chain carries TRBV7-9 and TRBJ2-1; 9 bases agree with TRBD1. After removal of 5 bases from V and 3 bases from J, the junction contained 5 bases not matched to a gene. CDR3 size: 15 residues. Germline V CDR1 and CDR2: SEHNR, FQNEAQ (reference sequence). The CDR3, as DNA: TGTGCCAGCAGCGGGGGACAGGGATACTACAATGAGCAGTTCTTC. Translated, it gives CASSGGQGYYNEQFF.

The sample holds many counts of this clonotype. V is TRBV19 and J is TRBJ2-6; 9 positions agree with TRBD1. Germline CDR1 LNHDA, CDR2 SQIVND (reference sequence). V shed 1 base, J shed 2 bases, and the junction held 9 bases outside the gene matches. The CDR3 is made up of 19 amino acids. In nucleotides, the CDR3 is TGTGCCAGTAGTATAGTAAGGCTGGGACAGGGCGCTGGGGCCAACGTCCTGACTTTC. This translates into CASSIVRLGQGAGANVLTF.

This clonotype was counted between two and nine times. This chain connects TRBV6-6 to TRBJ1-1; D unclear. The germline V gene encodes CDR1 MNHNY and CDR2 SVGAGI (reference sequence). The CDR3 loop spans 15 amino acids. The V end lost 6 bases, the J end lost 6 bases, and 20 bases lay between the germline ends. The CDR3 coding sequence is TGTGCCAGCAGGCGCCGTTTGGAAGAGAGGGCTGAAGCTTTCTTT. This gives the protein CASRRRLEERAEAFF.

The CDR3, as DNA: TGTGCCAGCAGCACCACCCGGACAGGGCGAGATCAGCCCCAGCATTTT. Translation: CASSTTRTGRDQPQHF. This chain uses TRBV7-8 with TRBJ1-5; the match to TRBD1 covers 8 bases. Germline assignment: CDR1 SGHVS and CDR2 FQNEAQ. The V gene end was trimmed by 5 bases and the J gene end by 5 bases; junction bases not matched to a gene: 11. CDR3 length: 16 residues.

The V and J genes are TRBV30 and TRBJ2-3; 8 bases align to TRBD2. The V gene end was trimmed by 0 bases and the J gene end by 1 base; junction bases not matched to a gene: 3. CDR3 length: 15 amino acids. Per the germline V gene, CDR1 is GTSNPN and CDR2 is SVGIG (reference sequence). In DNA, the CDR3 is TGTGCCTGGAGTGTACGGCGGGGGGGCACAGATACGCAGTATTTT. This translates into CAWSVRRGGTDTQYF.

The chain has TRBV5-1 and TRBJ2-1; maybe TRBD2 (7 bases). CDR1 and CDR2 from the germline V gene are SGHRS and YFSETQ. The V and J ends lost 4 bases and 1 base respectively, with 12 bases between them. This CDR3 region has 15 residues. DNA of the CDR3: TGCGCCAGCAGCCCAGGGAGGGGGTCCTACAATGAGCAGTTCTTC. Translated: CASSPGRGSYNEQFF.

This clonotype was counted at least ten times. The chain combines TRBV6-5 with TRBJ2-7; 14 nucleotides align to TRBD2. The V and J ends lost 5 bases and 5 bases, in that order; junction bases with no gene match: 5. Germline V gives CDR1 MNHEY, CDR2 SVGAGI. The CDR3 loop spans 15 amino acids. The CDR3 nucleotides read TGTGCCAGCAGTGACCCGACTAGCGGGAGGGACGAGCAGTACTTC. Its translation is CASSDPTSGRDEQYF.

This clonotype was picked up many times. This chain links TRBV29-1 with TRBJ1-1, with 9 bases lining up with TRBD1. Germline V CDR1 and CDR2: SQVTM, ANQGSEA. There are 13 residues in the CDR3. V lost 7 bases, J lost 1 base, and 4 bases stayed unmatched. This CDR3 is CSGGQGRNTEAFF. The CDR3 nucleotides are TGCAGCGGGGGACAGGGCCGGAACACTGAAGCTTTCTTT.

This clonotype has ten or more counts. The chain has TRBV30 and TRBJ2-1, with no clear D. The CDR3 is 16 residues long. Germline V CDR1 and CDR2: GTSNPN, SVGIG (reference sequence). Between the trimmed V and J ends, which lost 0 bases and 1 base, there was a span of 13 bases. The DNA for the CDR3 is TGTGCCTGGAGTGTCTTTCCACAGAGGTCCTACAATGAGCAGTTCTTC. This translates into CAWSVFPQRSYNEQFF.

The sample holds many counts of this clonotype. The gene calls are TRBV7-3 and TRBJ2-3, with 8 bases lining up with TRBD2. Germline V lookup: CDR1 SGHTA, CDR2 FQGTGA. J was trimmed by 11 bases and V by 4 bases; bases with no gene match: 2. The CDR3 covers 11 residues. CDR3 region: CASSSGLEQYF. CDR3 nucleotide sequence: TGTGCCAGCAGCTCGGGACTAGAGCAGTATTTT.

The rearrangement links TRBV5-1 to TRBJ2-7; TRBD1 might be the D (6 bases). V shed 0 bases and J shed 2 bases, with 12 bases lying between them. The CDR3 is 15 residues long. Germline loops: CDR1 SGHRS, CDR2 YFSETQ. The CDR3 spells CASSLGGTQTYEQYF. CDR3 DNA: TGCGCCAGCAGCTTGGGGGGGACACAGACCTACGAGCAGTACTTC.

This clonotype was picked up a small number of times. J is TRBJ1-5 and V is TRBV27; D is uncertain. Per the germline V gene, CDR1 is MNHEY and CDR2 is SMNVEV (reference sequence). V was shortened by 2 bases and J by 0 bases, with 8 bases between the two germline ends. This CDR3 contains 15 residues. CDR3 nucleotide sequence: TGTGCCAGCAGTTTAAAGTCCATTAGCAATCAGCCCCAGCATTTT. This sequence encodes CASSLKSISNQPQHF.

This clonotype was seen a handful of times. The V and J genes are TRBV20-1 and TRBJ1-6; D might be TRBD1 (6 bases). V lost 8 bases to trimming and J lost 11 bases, with 22 bases between them. Germline CDR1 and CDR2: DFQATT and SNEGSKA (reference sequence). CDR3 size: 14 residues. The CDR3 region is CSSRPGRQDPPLHF. The CDR3 DNA follows: TGCAGTTCCCGCCCGGGACGACAGGATCCACCCCTCCACTTT.

Concerning this clonotype itself: A much larger clone lies one base from this, so it may be a read error. As the CDR3 is not closed by the conserved phenylalanine or tryptophan, this likely results from a read error. V usage is TRBV11-2 and J usage is TRBJ1-2; 7 positions match TRBD1. Per the germline V gene, CDR1 is SGHAT and CDR2 is FQNNGV. The V gene end was trimmed by 1 base and the J gene end by 1 base; junction bases not matched to a gene: 3. The CDR3 has 15 amino acids. As DNA, the CDR3 is TGTGCCAGCAGCTTAGGGGACAGACATAACTATGGCTACACCCTC. Translation: CASSLGDRHNYGYTL.